The 6 T cell receptor beta chains reported below all come from one sample, sequenced in a study of Graves' ophthalmopathy and Graves' hyperthyroidism. As the template, RNA transcripts were used to amplify TCR beta CDR3 regions. HTBI primers were employed in first-round RT-PCR, then a second-round multiplex PCR followed. TCRdb independently ran MiXCR on the multiplex PCR reads; one entry per CDR3 protein. The table shows approximately 160,000 distinct CDR3 sequences, with around two fifths occurring only once. Sequenced input: peripheral blood. The source of these receptors is a man under 40 with Graves' ophthalmopathy.

The gene calls are TRBV6-2 or TRBV6-3 and TRBJ2-5; no clear D gene. This CDR3 has 13 residues. The germline V gene encodes CDR1 MNHEY and CDR2 SVGEGT. The V end was cut by 6 bases, the J end by 5 bases, with 13 bases between. CDR3 loop: CASRTTGLETQYF. The CDR3 coding sequence is TGTGCCAGCAGAACGACCGGCCTGGAGACCCAGTACTTC.

This clonotype was recorded many times. The gene calls are TRBV12-3 or TRBV12-4 and TRBJ2-5; 7 positions agree with TRBD2. Trimming cost V 2 bases and J 5 bases; bases outside gene matches: 11. This CDR3 has 16 amino acids. CDR3 sequence (DNA): TGTGCCAGCAGTTTACCGGGGGAGGGCGGGTTGGAGACCCAGTACTTC. This gives the protein CASSLPGEGGLETQYF.

This clonotype was recorded many times. In DNA form, the CDR3 reads TGTGCCAGCTCACCAGGGGTCGGAGAGACCCAGTACTTC. Its protein is CASSPGVGETQYF. The chain joins TRBV18 to TRBJ2-5; D gene unclear. This CDR3 is 13 amino acids long. Trimming cost V 2 bases and J 4 bases, with 8 bases left between them. Germline-derived CDR1 and CDR2 are KGHSH and LQKENI.

V is TRBV20-1 and J is TRBJ1-5, with a tentative D call TRBD1 (6 bases). Germline values: CDR1 DFQATT, CDR2 SNEGSKA (reference sequence). This CDR3 region has 11 residues. V was trimmed by 0 bases and J by 14 bases, leaving 11 bases between them. CDR3 sequence: CSARDPGAEHF. CDR3 sequence (DNA): TGCAGTGCTAGAGATCCAGGGGCCGAGCATTTT.

In this sample, this clonotype turned up many times. This chain joins TRBV9 and TRBJ2-5; TRBD1 agrees at 12 bases. The CDR3 loop spans 15 amino acids. Unmatched junction bases numbered 5, after V lost 4 bases and J lost 4 bases. Germline CDR1 is SGDLS and CDR2 is YYNGEE. CDR3 in amino acids: CASSPGDRGLETQYF. As DNA, the CDR3 is TGTGCCAGCAGCCCAGGGGACAGGGGGCTAGAGACCCAGTACTTC.

This clonotype appeared a few times. The chain couples TRBV12-3 or TRBV12-4 to TRBJ2-5; D unresolved. The V gene lost 6 bases and the J gene lost 2 bases, with 13 bases spanning the gap. The CDR3 totals 14 residues. The CDR3 DNA follows: TGTGCCAGCAGCTATGAGCCCGGGCAAGAGACCCAGTACTTC. Protein sequence: CASSYEPGQETQYF.